This T cell receptor beta chain was recorded in a study of blood T cell repertoires in COVID-19. Study in general: COVID-19 samples, acute and convalescent, were from the United States, Italy and Spain.

Germline values: CDR1 LGHNA, CDR2 YNFKEQ. CDR3 length: 17 residues. Trimming took 1 base from V and 2 from J, leaving 15 bases between them. Produced via immunoSEQ multiplex PCR; TCRdb's table is partial and in-frame only. The sample includes 130,000 to 150,000 clones, just under 80% of them seen just once. The receptor's source is an older woman with acute or convalescent COVID-19. This chain links TRBV4-2 with TRBJ2-1; maybe TRBD2 (6 bases). The sample comprised peripheral blood. CDR3 in DNA: TGTGCCAGCAGCCAAGTAAGTGGCGGAGGGACCTACAATGAGCAGTTCTTC. Its translation is CASSQVSGGGTYNEQFF.